This TCR beta chain stems from a study of blood T cell repertoires in COVID-19. Sequencing was performed with immunoSEQ multiplex PCR; in TCRdb, only in-frame clones are kept and a portion is missing. The sample consists of approximately 70,000 clones, more than 80% of them appearing once. V lost 4 bases, J lost 4 bases, and 7 bases stayed unmatched. Germline-derived CDR1 and CDR2 are SGHTA and FQGNSA. CDR3 length: 15 residues. The TCR was taken from a woman of 80 years or more with active or convalescent COVID-19. The rearrangement links TRBV7-2 to TRBJ2-3; TRBD2 agrees at 8 bases. Input material: peripheral blood. The DNA for the CDR3 is TGTGCCAGCAGCTCTGCTGGACTAGCCCCAGATACGCAGTATTTT. This gives the protein CASSSAGLAPDTQYF. The full variable domain, its missing parts supplied by reference TRBV7-2 and TRBJ2-3, is GAGVSQSPSNKVTEKGKDVELRCDPISGHTALYWYRQSLGQGLEFLIYFQGNSAPDKSGLPSDRFSAERTGGSVSTLTIQRTQQEDSAVYLCASSSAGLAPDTQYFGPGTRLTVL.